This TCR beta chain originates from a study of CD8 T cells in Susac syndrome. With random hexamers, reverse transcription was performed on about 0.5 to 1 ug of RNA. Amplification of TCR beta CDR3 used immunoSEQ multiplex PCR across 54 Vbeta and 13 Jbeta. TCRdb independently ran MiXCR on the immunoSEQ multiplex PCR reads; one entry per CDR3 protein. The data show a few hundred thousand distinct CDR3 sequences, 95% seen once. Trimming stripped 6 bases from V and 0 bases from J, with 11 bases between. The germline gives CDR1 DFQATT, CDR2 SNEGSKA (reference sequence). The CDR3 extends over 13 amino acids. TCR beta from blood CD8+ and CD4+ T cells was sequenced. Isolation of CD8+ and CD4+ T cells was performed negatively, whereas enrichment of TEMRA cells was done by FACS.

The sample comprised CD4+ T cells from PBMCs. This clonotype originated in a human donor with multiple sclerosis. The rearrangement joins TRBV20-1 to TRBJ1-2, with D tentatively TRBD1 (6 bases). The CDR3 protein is CSAWTDSNYGYTF. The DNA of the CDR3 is TGCAGTGCGTGGACAGACTCTAACTATGGCTACACCTTC.